This TCR beta chain derives from a study of hypomethylating agent response in myelodysplastic syndrome. Study details: The mean patient age was roughly 72 +/- 6.3 years, and diploid cytogenetics predominated. Five patients were non-responders, while six or seven showed complete response or hematologic improvement.

The CDR3 is made up of 15 amino acids. V was shortened by 5 bases and J by 0 bases, with 16 bases between the two germline ends. The germline V gene encodes CDR1 SQVTM and CDR2 ANQGSEA. Method: immunoSEQ multiplex PCR; TCRdb's copy keeps in-frame clones and lacks some. This sample carries about 4,400 clones, around 80% of them seen once, and the ten largest clones take around 19%. Remarks on this clone: Its antigen is not identified.

General observations from the study: Possible novel MDS antigen recognition by shared GLIPH2 clusters needs experimental validation.

This TCR was recovered from a human donor with myelodysplastic syndrome. The genes are TRBV29-1 and TRBJ1-2; D remains unclear. The specimen comprised bone marrow, sampled before or after starting hypomethylating agent treatment for myelodysplastic syndrome (not recorded which). This CDR3 reads CSVQHVGTTNYGYTF. The CDR3 DNA is TGCAGCGTTCAACACGTCGGAACCACTAACTATGGCTACACCTTC.